This entry lists 7 T cell receptor beta chains sequenced from one sample in a study of beta chain features in type 1 diabetes. Study-wide findings and caveats: Shorter TCRB CDR3s, moderately but significantly so, marked every one of the four CD4+ subsets in Type 1 diabetes patients.

Reverse transcription of all isolated RNA meant that expressed TCRB transcripts were sequenced. The protocol was immunoSEQ multiplex PCR, while the TCRdb copy is restricted to in-frame clones and leaves out a portion. The repertoire holds 600,000 to 700,000 clones, around 15% seen once, with 0.02% to 0.025% in the top ten. The antigens for these receptors are not known. Sample: naive CD4+ T cells from blood. These receptors all come from a man aged 18 to 35 with type 1 diabetes.

This chain joins TRBV5-1 and TRBJ1-2; 8 nucleotides align to TRBD1. In germline, CDR1 is SGHRS, CDR2 YFSETQ. The J segment lost 6 bases and the V segment lost 3 bases, leaving 7 bases of the junction unmatched. The CDR3 is 14 residues long. The CDR3 spells CASSSDRGPNGYTF. CDR3 in DNA: TGCGCCAGCAGCTCTGACAGGGGACCCAATGGCTACACCTTC.

V gene TRBV30 combines with J gene TRBJ2-2; TRBD2 aligns across 8 bases. This CDR3 region has 13 residues. The germline gives CDR1 GTSNPN, CDR2 SVGIG (reference sequence). Unmatched junction bases numbered 3, after V lost 4 bases and J lost 5 bases. The CDR3 here is CAWIAGGTGELFF. CDR3 sequence (DNA): TGTGCCTGGATCGCGGGGGGAACCGGGGAGCTGTTTTTT.

Only a few counts were recorded for this clone. J is TRBJ1-2 and V is TRBV2; D gene ambiguous. V shed 4 bases and J shed 4 bases, with 7 bases lying between them. Looked up from germline, CDR1 is SNHLY and CDR2 is FYNNEI. The CDR3 runs 12 residues. The CDR3 DNA reads as TGTGCCAGCAGTGGACATGTCTATGGCTACACCTTC. Its protein product is CASSGHVYGYTF.

This clone came up a few times. Germline is not matched at one junction end, which may reflect a read error. The chain combines TRBV5-1 with TRBJ2-1, with 8 nucleotides matching TRBD1. Germline CDR1 reads SGHRS; CDR2 reads YFSETQ. This CDR3 region has 11 residues. The CDR3 DNA reads as TGCGCCAGCAGCCCGGGACAGGTTAAGGTCTTC. It specifies CASSPGQVKVF.

This sequence joins TRBV18 and TRBJ2-7, with TRBD1 identical over 7 bases. V shed 3 bases, J shed 2 bases, and the junction held 7 bases outside the gene matches. Germline assignment: CDR1 KGHSH and CDR2 LQKENI. This CDR3 region has 15 residues. CDR3 sequence: CASSPGQASTYEQYF. The CDR3 bases are TGTGCCAGCTCACCCGGACAGGCCTCGACCTACGAGCAGTACTTC. Using reference TRBV18 and TRBJ2-7 for the parts outside the CDR3, the full variable domain is NAGVMQNPRHLVRRRGQEARLRCSPMKGHSHVYWYRQLPEEGLKFMVYLQKENIIDESGMPKERFSAEFPKEGPSILRIQQVVRGDSAAYFCASSPGQASTYEQYFGPGTRLTVT.

The CDR3 loop is CASSRNGRPEGGYTF. The CDR3 nucleotides read TGCGCCAGCAGCCGAAACGGCAGGCCTGAGGGTGGCTACACCTTC. V usage is TRBV10-2 and J usage is TRBJ1-2, with D uncertain. The CDR3 is made up of 15 amino acids. Trimming pared 6 bases from V and 7 bases from J, leaving 21 bases between. Germline V gene sequence: CDR1 WSHSY, CDR2 SAAADI.

There are a few counts of this clone. Within the sample, other DNA sequences also encode this same CDR3. This chain uses TRBV9 with TRBJ2-3; no firm D call. Trimming took 6 bases from V and 2 from J, leaving 13 bases between them. There are 14 residues in the CDR3. Per the germline V gene, CDR1 is SGDLS and CDR2 is YYNGEE. CDR3 coding DNA: TGTGCCAGCACTTCTGGAGTCTCCACAGATACGCAGTATTTT. This gives the protein CASTSGVSTDTQYF.